Shown below are 2 T cell receptor beta chains from a single sample sequenced in a study of T cells in Graves' hyperthyroidism and ophthalmopathy. Amplified regions were TCR beta CDR3 sequences from RNA transcripts. Carried out on the TCR CDR3, a first-round RT-PCR used the HTBI primer set. Via MiXCR, TCRdb re-called the multiplex PCR reads, giving one row per CDR3 protein. The sample holds about 770,000 distinct CDR3 sequences, 18% seen once. Sequencing used blood. Source of these receptors: a woman aged 50 to 60 with Graves' hyperthyroidism that later progressed to Graves' ophthalmopathy.

V usage is TRBV6-1 and J usage is TRBJ2-2; D ambiguous. V was shortened by 2 bases and J by 3 bases, with 7 bases between the two germline ends. CDR1 is MNHNS and CDR2 is SASEGT in the germline V gene. The CDR3 loop spans 14 amino acids. The CDR3 DNA follows: TGTGCCAGCAGTGAACGTGGGTACACCGGGGAGCTGTTTTTT. Residues: CASSERGYTGELFF.

The table lists this clonotype with a few counts. This chain connects TRBV5-4 to TRBJ2-4; D remains unclear. Deletions cut 0 bases from V and 9 bases from J, with 7 bases between. This CDR3 is built from 12 residues. Germline CDR1 reads SGHNT; CDR2 reads YYREEE (reference sequence). CDR3 amino acids: CASSLDSTIQYF. As DNA, the CDR3 is TGTGCCAGCAGCTTGGACAGTACCATTCAGTACTTC.